The T cell receptor (beta chain) described here comes from a study of blood T cell repertoires in COVID-19. The CDR3 totals 15 residues. V shed 7 bases and J shed 13 bases, with 26 bases lying between them. Germline V gives CDR1 MNHEY, CDR2 SMNVEV (reference sequence). Repertoires were generated with immunoSEQ multiplex PCR, while TCRdb's copy carries only in-frame clones and drops some. The sample includes around 62,000 clones, 85% to 90% of them seen just once. The sequenced sample consisted of peripheral blood. This chain uses TRBV27 with TRBJ2-1, with D tentatively TRBD1 (7 bases). The sequence was collected from a woman aged 55-70 years with acute or convalescent COVID-19. The CDR3 spells CASKLGQGGAIGQFF. CDR3 nucleotide sequence: TGTGCCAGCAAGCTCGGGCAGGGGGGCGCTATTGGTCAGTTCTTC.